A selection of T cell receptor beta chains follows, all from one sample in a study of blood T cells in healthy people across ages. MiXCR was run by TCRdb on the 5' RACE reads, yielding one entry per CDR3 protein. The repertoire includes roughly 1.6 million distinct CDR3 sequences, 30% to 35% of them detected once, and about 10% sits in the top ten. The sequencing sample was made of blood. Receptors were obtained from a woman in her 30s in good health. Each CDR3 is given with its conserved first and last residue. The D gene is left open where the match is weak. Rows may omit the clone size; those that give it use once, few, many or a size class.

>.|TRBV12-3/TRBV12-4|.|18|TRBJ2-5
TGTGCCAGCAGTTTACCACGACCCGGACACCGGAACTCCTATGAGCAGTACTTC
CASSLPRPGHRNSYEQYF
>TRBD2|TRBV7-9|.|17|TRBJ2-3
TGTGTCAGCAGCTTAGTTACTAGCGGTCATGGGGCAGACACGCAGTATTTT
CVSSLVTSGHGADTQYF
>.|TRBV27|few|16|TRBJ1-6
TGTGCCAGCGCGTCCCGGGCCGCCAACTATAATTCACCCCTCCACTTT
CASASRAANYNSPLHF
>.|TRBV29-1|few|11|TRBJ2-7
TGCAGCAGTAAGGTTTTTGAGACCCGGTACTTC
CSSKVFETRYF
>.|TRBV7-9|few|15|TRBJ2-7
TGTGCCAGCAGATCCCGGGACGGCGAATTATACGAGCAGTACTTC
CASRSRDGELYEQYF
>.|TRBV7-4|few|13|TRBJ1-5
TGTGCCAGCAGCGCCAAGCAGAATCAGCCCCAGCATTTT
CASSAKQNQPQHF
>TRBD2|TRBV5-1|.|16|TRBJ2-1
TGCGCCAGCAGCTTGGAGCTAGCGGGGGGTTTCGATGAGCAGTTCTTC
CASSLELAGGFDEQFF
>TRBD2|TRBV28|.|15|TRBJ2-7
TGTGCCAGCAGGTTCTCTCGGGGGGGGTTATACGAGCAGTACTTC
CASRFSRGGLYEQYF
>.|TRBV6-5|.|16|TRBJ2-3
TGTGCCAGCAGTTACTCCCGACACATACACACAGATACGCAGTATTTT
CASSYSRHIHTDTQYF
>.|TRBV20-1|few|12|TRBJ2-7
TGCAGTGCCTACCGTCGGGGAGTCGAGCAGTACTTC
CSAYRRGVEQYF
>.|TRBV20-1|.|15|TRBJ2-1
TGCAGTGCCCTGCCCTCCGGGAGAAATCTGAATGAGCAGTTCTTC
CSALPSGRNLNEQFF
>.|TRBV21-1|.|15|TRBJ2-1
TGTGCCAGCAGCAAAGCACGAGGTCCCTACAATGAGCAGTTCTTC
CASSKARGPYNEQFF
>TRBD1|TRBV12-3/TRBV12-4|few|15|TRBJ2-7
TGTGCCAGCAGCCCCGCGGACAGGGGGCTATACGAGCAGTACTTC
CASSPADRGLYEQYF
>TRBD2|TRBV7-2|few|15|TRBJ2-1
TGTGCCAGCAGCGTAGCTAGCGGGGGTTTCTATGAGCAGTTCTTC
CASSVASGGFYEQFF
>.|TRBV4-1|many|13|TRBJ2-7
TGTGCCAGCAGCCGTTCACAGGGTTACGAGCAGTACTTC
CASSRSQGYEQYF
>TRBD1|TRBV7-9|.|15|TRBJ1-5
TGTGCCAGCAGCTTAGTTGGGACAGGGGGTCAGCCCCAGCATTTT
CASSLVGTGGQPQHF
>TRBD2|TRBV5-1|.|16|TRBJ2-5
TGCGCCAGCAGCTTGGCCCCTAGCGGGAGCCAAGAGACCCAGTACTTC
CASSLAPSGSQETQYF
>.|TRBV12-3/TRBV12-4|.|14|TRBJ1-3
TGTGCCAGCAGAGGACAGTCCTCTGGAAACACCATATATTTT
CASRGQSSGNTIYF
>.|TRBV9|.|14|TRBJ1-2
TGTGCCAGCAGCGTAACAGGACAGAACTGTGGCTACACCTTC
CASSVTGQNCGYTF
>.|TRBV12-3/TRBV12-4|.|13|TRBJ1-1
TGTGCCAGCAGCTCCGAACGGTTCACTGAAGCTTTCTTT
CASSSERFTEAFF
>.|TRBV24-1|.|13|TRBJ1-1
TGTGCCACCAGTGATTCAGACTGGGGTGAAGCTTTCTTT
CATSDSDWGEAFF
>.|TRBV11-2|.|13|TRBJ2-7
TGTGCCAGCAGACTGCACGGTCCCTACGAGCAGTACTTC
CASRLHGPYEQYF